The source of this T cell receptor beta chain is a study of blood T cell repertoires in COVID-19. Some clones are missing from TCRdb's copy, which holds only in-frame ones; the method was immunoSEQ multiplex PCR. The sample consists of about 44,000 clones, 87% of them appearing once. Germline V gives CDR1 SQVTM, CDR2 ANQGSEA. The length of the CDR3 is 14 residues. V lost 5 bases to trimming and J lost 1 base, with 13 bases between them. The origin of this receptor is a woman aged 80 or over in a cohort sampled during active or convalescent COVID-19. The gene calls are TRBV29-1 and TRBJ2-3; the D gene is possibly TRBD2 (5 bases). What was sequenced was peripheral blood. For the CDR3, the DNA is TGCAGCGTTAGAGCGGACTTACGCACAGATACGCAGTATTTT. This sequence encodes CSVRADLRTDTQYF.